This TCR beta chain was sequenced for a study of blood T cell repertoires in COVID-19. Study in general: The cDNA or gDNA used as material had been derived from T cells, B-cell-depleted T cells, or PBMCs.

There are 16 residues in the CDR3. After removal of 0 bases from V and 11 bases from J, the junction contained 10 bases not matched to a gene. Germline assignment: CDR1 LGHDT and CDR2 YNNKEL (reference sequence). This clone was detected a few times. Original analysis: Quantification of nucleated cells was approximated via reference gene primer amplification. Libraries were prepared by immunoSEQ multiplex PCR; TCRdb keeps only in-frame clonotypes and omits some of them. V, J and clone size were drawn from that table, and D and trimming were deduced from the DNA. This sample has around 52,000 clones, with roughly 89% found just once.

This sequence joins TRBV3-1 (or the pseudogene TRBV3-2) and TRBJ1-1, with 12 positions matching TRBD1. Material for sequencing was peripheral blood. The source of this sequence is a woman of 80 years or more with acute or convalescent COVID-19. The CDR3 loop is CASSQDQGGTGGRAFF. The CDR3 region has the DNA TGTGCCAGCAGCCAAGATCAGGGGGGGACAGGGGGCCGCGCTTTCTTT.